These 18 T cell receptor beta chains came from one sample sequenced in a study of blood T cell repertoires in COVID-19. Sequencing used immunoSEQ multiplex PCR; TCRdb keeps in-frame clones, though not all of them. The sample includes 360,000 or so clones, about nine tenths of them seen just once. Sequenced input: PBMCs or T cells enriched from blood (not recorded which). These receptors were collected from a woman aged 25 to 39 who had been exposed to COVID-19.

The CDR3 here is CASSQENVRKAFF. In DNA, the CDR3 is TGTGCCAGCAGCCAAGAGAATGTCAGGAAAGCTTTCTTT. V usage is TRBV3-1 (or the pseudogene TRBV3-2) and J usage is TRBJ1-1; D not resolved. Trimming took off 0 bases at V and 9 bases at J, with 11 bases between the two ends. There are 13 residues in the CDR3. Germline V gene sequence: CDR1 LGHDT, CDR2 YNNKEL (reference sequence).

The gene calls are TRBV7-6 and TRBJ2-5; a weak D match, TRBD2 (6 bases). Trimming left V 5 bases short and J 5 bases short, with 18 bases between. Per the germline V gene, CDR1 is SGHVS and CDR2 is FNYEAQ. The CDR3 extends over 15 amino acids. The CDR3 DNA is TGTGCCAGCAGCCACATGGGAGGAGAGGGGGAGACCCAGTACTTC. Protein: CASSHMGGEGETQYF.

The V and J genes are TRBV7-2 and TRBJ2-7; 9 bases map to TRBD2. Germline CDR1 reads SGHTA; CDR2 reads FQGNSA. The V and J ends lost 3 bases and 1 base, in that order; junction bases with no gene match: 4. The CDR3 has 15 amino acids. The CDR3 nucleotides read TGTGCCAGCAGCTTTAGCGGGGGACCGTCCTACGAGCAGTACTTC. Translating gives CASSFSGGPSYEQYF.

V gene TRBV7-9 combines with J gene TRBJ2-7; D is perhaps TRBD2 (5 bases). The germline V and J ends were trimmed by 2 bases and 7 bases, with 12 bases remaining between them. The CDR3 loop spans 13 amino acids. Germline CDR1 and CDR2: SEHNR and FQNEAQ (reference sequence). In DNA, the CDR3 is TGTGCCAGCAGCTTAATCGGGCCGGGGGAGCAGTACTTC. This sequence encodes CASSLIGPGEQYF.

This clone was counted only a few times. The rearrangement joins TRBV5-5 to TRBJ1-5, with 7 bases that match TRBD1. The V gene's germline CDR1 is SGHKS and CDR2 YYEKEE (reference sequence). The trim removed 3 bases at V and 0 bases at J, leaving 3 bases unmatched. This CDR3 is built from 15 residues. The CDR3 sequence: CASSWGQNSNQPQHF. The CDR3 DNA reads as TGTGCCAGCAGCTGGGGACAGAATAGCAATCAGCCCCAGCATTTT.

The rearrangement uses TRBV9 and TRBJ2-5, with a weak D call TRBD2 (6 bases). V lost 0 bases to trimming and J lost 0 bases, with 6 bases between them. The CDR3 loop spans 14 amino acids. Germline V gives CDR1 SGDLS, CDR2 YYNGEE. The CDR3 DNA sequence: TGTGCCAGCAGCGTAGGGGGGGACCAAGAGACCCAGTACTTC. Translation: CASSVGGDQETQYF.

This clone appeared a few times. The chain recombines TRBV18 with TRBJ2-1; 11 bases match TRBD2. Germline-derived CDR1 and CDR2 are KGHSH and LQKENI. Trimming at V came to 6 bases and at J to 8 bases, leaving 21 bases not matched to a gene. CDR3 length: 19 amino acids. The CDR3 DNA sequence: TGTGCCAGCTCGGCACTCCTTGGAACTAGCGGGAGAGCGGCATATGAGCAGTTCTTC. As protein: CASSALLGTSGRAAYEQFF.

This chain connects TRBV7-8 to TRBJ1-4, with 7 bases lining up with TRBD1. This CDR3 contains 15 residues. Germline V CDR1 and CDR2: SGHVS, FQNEAQ. V lost 1 base, J lost 4 bases, and 3 bases stayed unmatched. The CDR3 DNA sequence: TGTGCCAGCAGCTTAGAGGGGGCCCATAATGAAAAACTGTTTTTT. Translating it yields CASSLEGAHNEKLFF.

V is TRBV24-1 and J is TRBJ2-7; TRBD1 is a possible D gene (5 bases). The CDR3 has 13 residues. The V end was cut by 3 bases, the J end by 1 base, with 6 bases between. CDR1 and CDR2 (germline): KGHDR, SFDVKD. The CDR3 region is CATSDGASYEQYF. The CDR3 DNA follows: TGTGCCACCAGTGATGGGGCATCCTACGAGCAGTACTTC.

The gene calls are TRBV19 and TRBJ2-4; D perhaps matches TRBD1 (5 bases). V was trimmed by 6 bases and J by 0 bases, leaving 12 bases between them. Germline V gene sequence: CDR1 LNHDA, CDR2 SQIVND (reference sequence). The CDR3 loop spans 15 amino acids. In nucleotides, the CDR3 is TGTGCCAGTAGGCCGACAGACGTAGCCAAAAACATTCAGTACTTC. Protein: CASRPTDVAKNIQYF.

This clone was detected once. The J gene is TRBJ2-1, the V gene TRBV19; 8 bases agree with TRBD2. The ends lost 7 bases at V and 4 bases at J; junction bases unmatched: 9. CDR3 length: 15 residues. Germline-derived CDR1 and CDR2 are LNHDA and SQIVND (reference sequence). CDR3 sequence: CASIPREGLYNEQFF. CDR3 nucleotides: TGTGCCAGTATCCCTCGGGAGGGCCTTTACAATGAGCAGTTCTTC.

This clone appeared once. The J gene is TRBJ2-1, the V gene TRBV7-3; no definite D call. In germline, CDR1 is SGHTA, CDR2 FQGTGA. The CDR3 loop spans 16 amino acids. V shed 1 base and J shed 2 bases, with 12 bases lying between them. The CDR3 nucleotides read TGTGCCAGCAGCTTAAATGGAGCTAGGCCCTACAATGAGCAGTTCTTC. Translated, it gives CASSLNGARPYNEQFF.

The rearrangement links TRBV7-9 to TRBJ1-4; maybe TRBD1 (5 bases). The CDR3 runs to 13 residues. V shed 5 bases and J shed 6 bases, with 10 bases lying between them. CDR1 is SEHNR, CDR2 FQNEAQ, per germline (reference sequence). The CDR3 region is CASSLGGYEKLFF. CDR3 sequence (DNA): TGTGCCAGCAGCCTGGGGGGATATGAAAAACTGTTTTTT.

This clone came up a few times. The same CDR3 also results from other DNA sequences found in this sample. The chain recombines TRBV5-1 with TRBJ2-2, with D uncertain. The V and J ends lost 2 bases and 8 bases respectively, with 4 bases between them. CDR1 is SGHRS and CDR2 is YFSETQ in the germline V gene. CDR3 length: 11 amino acids. The CDR3 spells CASSFSGELFF. The DNA for the CDR3 is TGCGCCAGCAGCTTTTCGGGGGAGCTGTTTTTT. The complete variable domain, with remaining parts taken from reference TRBV5-1 and TRBJ2-2, reads KAGVTQTPRYLIKTRGQQVTLSCSPISGHRSVSWYQQTPGQGLQFLFEYFSETQRNKGNFPGRFSGRQFSNSRSEMNVSTLELGDSALYLCASSFSGELFFGEGSRLTVL.

The chain has TRBV7-3 and TRBJ2-1; no firm D call. The CDR3 is 15 residues long. The germline gives CDR1 SGHTA, CDR2 FQGTGA. V was trimmed by 5 bases and J by 0 bases, leaving 11 bases between them. The CDR3 reads CASSIYLSSYNEQFF. CDR3 coding DNA: TGTGCCAGCAGCATCTATTTGAGCTCCTACAATGAGCAGTTCTTC.

The chain is built from TRBV11-3 and TRBJ2-1, with TRBD1 matching over 11 bases. V was pared by 1 base and J by 5 bases, with 10 bases of the junction left unmatched. Germline loops: CDR1 SGHNT, CDR2 YENEEA. This CDR3 has 18 amino acids. CDR3 DNA: TGTGCCAGCAGCTTAGTCGGACAGGGGGCTCTCGGTCACAATGAGCAGTTCTTC. It codes for CASSLVGQGALGHNEQFF. Filled out from reference TRBV11-3 and TRBJ2-1, the complete variable domain reads EAGVVQSPRYKIIEKKQPVAFWCNPISGHNTLYWYLQNLGQGPELLIRYENEEAVDDSQLPKDRFSAERLKGVDSTLKIQPAELGDSAVYLCASSLVGQGALGHNEQFFGPGTRLTVL.

This CDR3 is CASRSTGPDEQYF. For the CDR3, the DNA is TGTGCCAGCAGATCCACAGGGCCGGACGAGCAGTACTTC. This chain joins TRBV25-1 and TRBJ2-7, with D tentatively TRBD1 (6 bases). Per germline, CDR1 MGHDK and CDR2 SYGVNS. V lost 6 bases, J lost 5 bases, and 14 bases lay in between. The CDR3 has 13 residues.

Of note for this clone: This same CDR3 is encoded by further DNA sequences in the sample. V and J are TRBV19 and TRBJ2-5; D is uncertain. Trimming cost V 3 bases and J 2 bases, with 4 bases left between them. The CDR3 spans 12 residues. Germline assignment: CDR1 LNHDA and CDR2 SQIVND (reference sequence). The CDR3 nucleotides read TGTGCCAGTAGTATTTCACAAGAGACCCAGTACTTC. It is translated as CASSISQETQYF.